These T cell receptor beta chains were read from a single sample in a study of radiotherapy plus CTLA-4 blockade in lung cancer. Sequenced by immunoSEQ multiplex PCR; TCRdb stores in-frame clones only, minus some. Of tens of thousands of clones listed, approximately 74% were seen once; the top ten hold less than 3.5%. Sequencing was performed on peripheral blood, taken from a patient treated with radiotherapy plus ipilimumab. The source is a human donor with non-small cell lung cancer whose response to radiotherapy plus ipilimumab could not be evaluated. Each CDR3 is given with its conserved first and last residue. The D gene is left open where the match is weak. The size of a clone is reported for some rows only, either as once, few or many, or as a class for expanded clones.

J gene: TRBJ2-1
D gene: NA
clone size: few
V gene: TRBV19
CDR3 protein: CASSISGAYNEQFF
CDR3 DNA: TGTGCCAGTAGTATTTCGGGGGCCTACAATGAGCAGTTCTTC

J gene: TRBJ1-2
D gene: TRBD1
clone size: few
V gene: TRBV25-1
CDR3 protein: CASSELGTGNYGYTF
CDR3 DNA: TGTGCCAGCAGTGAGCTGGGGACAGGGAACTATGGCTACACCTTC

J gene: TRBJ2-1
D gene: NA
clone size: NA
V gene: TRBV5-5
CDR3 protein: CASSFLAEEQFF
CDR3 DNA: TGTGCCAGCAGCTTCTTAGCGGAGGAGCAGTTCTTC

J gene: TRBJ1-1
D gene: NA
clone size: NA
V gene: TRBV6-5
CDR3 protein: CASSYQGSTEAFF
CDR3 DNA: TGTGCCAGCAGTTACCAGGGTAGCACTGAAGCTTTCTTT

J gene: TRBJ1-5
D gene: TRBD1
clone size: NA
V gene: TRBV7-2
CDR3 protein: CASSYDTDRMKPQHF
CDR3 DNA: TGTGCCAGCAGCTACGATACGGACAGGATGAAGCCCCAGCATTTT

J gene: TRBJ2-1
D gene: NA
clone size: NA
V gene: TRBV10-1
CDR3 protein: CASSELRAGMYNEQFF
CDR3 DNA: TGCGCCAGCAGTGAGCTAAGGGCGGGTATGTACAATGAGCAGTTCTTC

J gene: TRBJ2-7
D gene: TRBD2
clone size: NA
V gene: TRBV7-2
CDR3 protein: CASSFSGSGYEQYF
CDR3 DNA: TGTGCCAGCAGCTTTAGCGGGAGCGGGTACGAGCAGTACTTC

J gene: TRBJ2-7
D gene: TRBD2
clone size: few
V gene: TRBV15
CDR3 protein: CATSRDGGRLADISYEQYF
CDR3 DNA: TGTGCCACCAGCAGAGATGGGGGGAGACTAGCTGACATTTCCTACGAGCAGTACTTC

J gene: TRBJ2-2
D gene: TRBD1
clone size: few
V gene: TRBV29-1
CDR3 protein: CSVTIQTGGGTGELFF
CDR3 DNA: TGCAGCGTCACGATCCAGACAGGGGGCGGCACCGGGGAGCTGTTTTTT

J gene: TRBJ2-7
D gene: TRBD2
clone size: NA
V gene: TRBV10-3
CDR3 protein: CATGGNSYEQYF
CDR3 DNA: TGTGCCACCGGGGGGAACTCCTACGAGCAGTACTTC

J gene: TRBJ2-1
D gene: TRBD2
clone size: NA
V gene: TRBV10-2
CDR3 protein: CASRGREKEKDEQFF
CDR3 DNA: TGCGCCAGCAGGGGGCGGGAGAAAGAGAAGGATGAGCAGTTCTTC

J gene: TRBJ2-1
D gene: NA
clone size: NA
V gene: TRBV10-2
CDR3 protein: CASRRTSTGPNHNEQFF
CDR3 DNA: TGCGCCAGCCGAAGGACTTCGACTGGACCGAATCACAATGAGCAGTTCTTC

J gene: TRBJ2-5
D gene: NA
clone size: NA
V gene: TRBV2
CDR3 protein: CASSVTAGGETQYF
CDR3 DNA: TGTGCCAGCAGTGTGACCGCCGGAGGGGAGACCCAGTACTTC

J gene: TRBJ2-7
D gene: NA
clone size: once
V gene: TRBV7-3
CDR3 protein: CASSPQGGSYEQYF
CDR3 DNA: TGTGCCAGCAGCCCACAGGGTGGCTCCTACGAGCAGTACTTC

J gene: TRBJ2-7
D gene: TRBD1
clone size: few
V gene: TRBV2
CDR3 protein: CASSFGTGGPYEQYF
CDR3 DNA: TGTGCCAGCAGCTTCGGGACAGGGGGACCCTACGAGCAGTACTTC

J gene: TRBJ2-7
D gene: TRBD2
clone size: NA
V gene: TRBV11-3
CDR3 protein: CASSKGLVYEQYF
CDR3 DNA: TGTGCCAGCAGCAAGGGACTAGTTTACGAGCAGTACTTC

J gene: TRBJ2-5
D gene: NA
clone size: NA
V gene: TRBV5-6
CDR3 protein: CASSLDLRQETQYF
CDR3 DNA: TGTGCCAGCAGCTTGGATCTCAGACAAGAGACCCAGTACTTC

J gene: TRBJ1-1
D gene: NA
clone size: few
V gene: TRBV5-8
CDR3 protein: CASSFYDRLMNTEAFF
CDR3 DNA: TGTGCCAGCAGCTTCTATGACAGACTTATGAACACTGAAGCTTTCTTT

J gene: TRBJ1-5
D gene: NA
clone size: NA
V gene: TRBV27
CDR3 protein: CASRREPNQPQHF
CDR3 DNA: TGTGCCAGCAGAAGGGAGCCCAATCAGCCCCAGCATTTT

J gene: TRBJ2-1
D gene: TRBD2
clone size: NA
V gene: TRBV10-3
CDR3 protein: CAISRTSGYNEQFF
CDR3 DNA: TGTGCCATCAGTCGGACTAGCGGTTACAATGAGCAGTTCTTC

J gene: TRBJ2-7
D gene: NA
clone size: NA
V gene: TRBV15
CDR3 protein: CATSRDTGGAYEQYF
CDR3 DNA: TGTGCCACCAGCCGGGATACGGGCGGGGCCTACGAGCAGTACTTC

J gene: TRBJ1-2
D gene: NA
clone size: NA
V gene: TRBV6-5
CDR3 protein: CASSLLGSDGYTF
CDR3 DNA: TGTGCCAGCAGTCTGCTAGGGAGCGATGGCTACACCTTC